A single sample is the source of the 7 T cell receptor beta chains below, sequenced in a study of graft-versus-host responses after intestinal transplantation. Graft material was processed, releasing intraepithelial and lamina propria lymphocytes. Sequenced by immunoSEQ multiplex PCR; TCRdb stores in-frame clones only, minus some. This sample has about 22,000 clones, with around 78% found just once. The sequenced sample was ileum tissue, obtained 12 days after intestinal transplant. The origin of the receptors is a human patient who received an intestinal transplant, so some T cells may come from the graft donor.

This clone was counted only a few times. The genes are TRBV6-6 and TRBJ2-5, with 8 bases identical to TRBD1. V dropped 0 bases and J dropped 5; count of bases not matched to a gene: 2. This CDR3 has 14 amino acids. Germline lookup yields CDR1 MNHNY and CDR2 SVGAGI (reference sequence). The CDR3 loop reads CASSYSTGVETQYF. The DNA for the CDR3 is TGTGCCAGCAGTTACTCGACAGGGGTGGAGACCCAGTACTTC.

The genes are TRBV11-2 and TRBJ2-5; TRBD2 agrees at 10 bases. This CDR3 is 14 amino acids long. The junction had 0 bases not matched to a gene; V was cut back by 1 base and J by 4 bases. Germline lookup yields CDR1 SGHAT and CDR2 FQNNGV. CDR3 in amino acids: CASSLGLAGETQYF. The CDR3 DNA reads as TGTGCCAGCAGCTTAGGACTAGCGGGAGAGACCCAGTACTTC.

V is TRBV11-2 and J is TRBJ2-1, with a possible D match to TRBD1 (6 bases). The CDR3 is 14 residues long. The germline V gene encodes CDR1 SGHAT and CDR2 FQNNGV. Trimming removed 5 bases at V and 8 bases at J, with 16 bases between. The CDR3 protein is CASSKQQGIDEQFF. CDR3 coding DNA: TGTGCCAGCAGCAAACAACAGGGTATAGATGAGCAGTTCTTC.

This clone was seen more than once but under ten times. V is TRBV6-6 and J is TRBJ1-2; the D gene is possibly TRBD1 (6 bases). Germline V gene sequence: CDR1 MNHNY, CDR2 SVGAGI (reference sequence). The CDR3 length is 16 residues. The V end lost 6 bases, the J end lost 2 bases, and 19 bases lay between the germline ends. The CDR3 spells CASSSAPGDLNYGYTF. For the CDR3, the DNA is TGTGCCAGCAGCAGTGCCCCAGGGGACCTCAACTATGGCTACACCTTC.

In DNA form, the CDR3 reads TGTGCCACCAGCAGAGTTGATAGCGGGAGAGGTGATACGCAGTATTTT. This translates into CATSRVDSGRGDTQYF. V gene TRBV15 combines with J gene TRBJ2-3; 9 bases align to TRBD2. The germline V gene has CDR1 LNHNV and CDR2 YYDKDF (reference sequence). After removal of 1 base from V and 6 bases from J, the junction contained 8 bases not matched to a gene. The CDR3 is 16 amino acids.

The chain recombines TRBV14 with TRBJ1-4, with D possibly TRBD1 on 6 matching bases. V was clipped by 0 bases and J by 8 bases, with 16 bases between them. The CDR3 is 16 amino acids. Germline V CDR1 and CDR2: SGHDN, FVKESK. DNA for the CDR3: TGTGCCAGCAGCCAAGACACAGGGAGTTTATTGGAAAAACTGTTTTTT. Protein sequence: CASSQDTGSLLEKLFF.

The rearrangement joins TRBV19 to TRBJ1-2; D is uncertain. In germline, CDR1 is LNHDA, CDR2 SQIVND (reference sequence). V lost 7 bases and J lost 5, with 14 bases in between. This CDR3 has 13 residues. The CDR3 protein is CASTLANDYGYTF. In nucleotides, the CDR3 is TGTGCCAGTACGTTGGCAAATGATTATGGCTACACCTTC.